This paragraph covers one T cell receptor beta chain sequence. Original processing methods: Scientists estimated how many nucleated cells there were by amplifying reference gene primers. The assay was immunoSEQ multiplex PCR, and TCRdb's table has in-frame clones only and misses some. D and trimming come from the DNA, and the V and J calls and clone size come from that table. The sample records some 150,000 clones, roughly 88% being singletons. The germline V gene has CDR1 MGHDK and CDR2 SYGVNS. V gave up 6 bases and J gave up 4 bases, with 10 bases separating them. This CDR3 has 13 amino acids. This entry comes from a study of blood T cell repertoires in COVID-19. The wider study: Specimens from acute and convalescent COVID-19 originated in the United States, Italy and Spain. T cells, B-cell-depleted T cells, or PBMCs provided the cDNA or gDNA that served as material.

V is TRBV25-1 and J is TRBJ1-5; D perhaps matches TRBD1 (5 bases). Sequences were obtained from peripheral blood. This clonotype was obtained from a woman between 45 and 65 years old with acute or convalescent COVID-19. The DNA of the CDR3 is TGTGCCAGCAGGGCAGGGAAAAATCAGCCCCAGCATTTT. The encoded protein is CASRAGKNQPQHF.